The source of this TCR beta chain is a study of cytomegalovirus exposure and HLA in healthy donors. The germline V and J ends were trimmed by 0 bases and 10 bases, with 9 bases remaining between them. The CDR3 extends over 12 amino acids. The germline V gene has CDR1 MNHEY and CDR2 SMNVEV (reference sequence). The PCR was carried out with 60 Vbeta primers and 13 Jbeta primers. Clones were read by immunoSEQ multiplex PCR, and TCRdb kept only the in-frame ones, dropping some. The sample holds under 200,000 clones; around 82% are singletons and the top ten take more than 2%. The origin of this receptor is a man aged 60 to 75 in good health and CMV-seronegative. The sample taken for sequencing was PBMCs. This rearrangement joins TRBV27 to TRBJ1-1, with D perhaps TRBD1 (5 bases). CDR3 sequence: CASSLSAGTAFF. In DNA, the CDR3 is TGTGCCAGCAGTTTATCGGCGGGGACAGCTTTCTTT.